The 28 T cell receptor beta chains in this list originate from one sample, sequenced in a study of memory CD4+ T cells and cytomegalovirus serostatus. The repertoire was sequenced with immunoSEQ multiplex PCR; TCRdb's copy has only in-frame clones and lacks some. The sample holds approximately 27,000 clones, 60% to 85% seen once. Single viable CD3+CD4+CD8-CD45RO+ cells were sorted as the memory CD4+ T cells. Sequencing was performed on memory CD4+ T cells from blood. All receptors come from an adult in good health and CMV-seronegative.

The chain's CDR3 is CASSLIWDQPQHF. CDR3 DNA sequence: TGTGCCAGCAGCTTGATCTGGGACCAGCCCCAGCATTTT. The chain recombines TRBV5-4 with TRBJ1-5; TRBD1 might be the D (5 bases). Germline V gene data show CDR1 as SGHNT and CDR2 as YYREEE (reference sequence). V was cut by 1 base and J by 7 bases, with 9 bases left in between. This CDR3 spans 13 amino acids.

The chain recombines TRBV7-9 with TRBJ2-3, with 9 nucleotides matching TRBD2. Germline CDR1 SEHNR, CDR2 FQNEAQ (reference sequence). The CDR3 has 13 amino acids. The junction had 4 bases not matched to a gene; V was cut back by 3 bases and J by 9 bases. The CDR3 reads CASSFLAGSTQYF. In DNA, the CDR3 is TGTGCCAGCAGCTTTCTAGCGGGATCCACGCAGTATTTT.

This clone was detected a few times. The chain is built from TRBV5-7 and TRBJ2-7; a possible D gene is TRBD1 (6 bases). TRBV5-7 is treated as an ORF (open reading frame) with a function not yet certain. CDR3 length equals 15 residues. The V end was cut by 6 bases, the J end by 4 bases, with 20 bases between. CDR3 in DNA: TGTGCCAGCACCCTTGGGACCTTACAGGGATACGAGCAGTACTTC. This sequence encodes CASTLGTLQGYEQYF.

The CDR3 DNA is TGTGCCAGCAGCTTGGGGGGACAGAAAGAGACCCAGTACTTC. Translating gives CASSLGGQKETQYF. This rearrangement joins TRBV7-2 to TRBJ2-5, with TRBD1 as a possible D gene (7 bases). The V gene's germline CDR1 is SGHTA and CDR2 FQGNSA. The CDR3 runs to 14 residues. The V gene lost 3 bases and the J gene lost 3 bases, with 11 bases spanning the gap.

The chain is built from TRBV29-1 and TRBJ2-4; tentative D call: TRBD2 (6 bases). The CDR3 is made up of 13 amino acids. Germline V gives CDR1 SQVTM, CDR2 ANQGSEA. The V and J ends lost 4 bases and 8 bases respectively, with 15 bases between them. CDR3 bases: TGCAGCGTTGTGGGCGGGGCGACGGACATTCAGTACTTC. Its translation: CSVVGGATDIQYF.

The V and J genes are TRBV20-1 and TRBJ2-1; D gene unclear. The CDR3 length is 11 residues. CDR1 and CDR2 from the germline V gene are DFQATT and SNEGSKA (reference sequence). V dropped 6 bases and J dropped 11 bases, with 14 bases sitting between them. The CDR3 here is CSATSTLKQFF. CDR3 DNA sequence: TGCAGTGCCACATCTACCCTGAAGCAGTTCTTC.

The CDR3 DNA reads as TGTGCCAGCAGCCCAGGGGGGGGTGAGAGGAAGCAGTTCTTC. Its translation: CASSPGGGERKQFF. The rearrangement joins TRBV7-2 to TRBJ2-1; D might be TRBD1 or TRBD2, each matching 7 bases. The germline V and J ends were trimmed by 5 bases and 11 bases, with 19 bases remaining between them. The CDR3 totals 14 residues. Germline CDR1 reads SGHTA; CDR2 reads FQGNSA.

This clone showed up just once. The CDR3 region has the DNA TGTGCTAGTGGTTCCCGATCAGGGGGCACAGATACGCAGTATTTT. Translated: CASGSRSGGTDTQYF. This chain links TRBV12-5 with TRBJ2-3; D is perhaps TRBD1 (6 bases). This CDR3 has 15 residues. In germline, CDR1 is LGHNT, CDR2 FRNRAP. V was cut by 4 bases and J by 1 base, with 12 bases left in between.

This clone was picked up a small number of times. The V gene is TRBV11-2, the J gene TRBJ2-2; D gene ambiguous. CDR1 SGHAT and CDR2 FQNNGV come from the germline V gene. The CDR3 totals 15 residues. V was pared by 1 base and J by 4 bases, with 10 bases between. CDR3 sequence: CASSLVDLVTGELFF. CDR3 nucleotides: TGTGCCAGCAGCTTAGTAGACCTGGTCACCGGGGAGCTGTTTTTT. The full variable domain, with the rest looked up from reference TRBV11-2 and TRBJ2-2, is EAGVAQSPRYKIIEKRQSVAFWCNPISGHATLYWYQQILGQGPKLLIQFQNNGVVDDSQLPKDRFSAERLKGVDSTLKIQPAKLEDSAVYLCASSLVDLVTGELFFGEGSRLTVL.

This chain connects TRBV19 to TRBJ1-3; D remains unclear. The CDR3 extends over 15 amino acids. Trimming pared 7 bases from V and 3 bases from J, leaving 16 bases between. Germline V lookup: CDR1 LNHDA, CDR2 SQIVND (reference sequence). The CDR3 coding sequence is TGTGCCAGTACCTCACTCCAAACGGGTGGAAACACCATATATTTT. This sequence encodes CASTSLQTGGNTIYF.

This clone has more than one count but fewer than ten. The chain has TRBV7-2 and TRBJ2-1, with 7 bases lining up with TRBD1. The germline CDR1 and CDR2 sequences are SGHTA and FQGNSA. The length of the CDR3 is 16 residues. Trimming at V came to 3 bases and at J to 4 bases, leaving 9 bases not matched to a gene. The CDR3 reads CASSLISGTVYNEQFF. The CDR3 DNA follows: TGTGCCAGCAGCTTGATTTCCGGGACAGTTTACAATGAGCAGTTCTTC.

This clone was detected a few times. The chain carries TRBV28 and TRBJ1-4; D is uncertain. The CDR3 spans 11 residues. CDR1 and CDR2 from the germline V gene are MDHEN and SYDVKM. V was trimmed by 4 bases and J by 6 bases, leaving 3 bases between them. The CDR3 coding sequence is TGTGCCAGCAGTTCTGATGAAAAACTGTTTTTT. Encoded protein: CASSSDEKLFF.

V is TRBV4-1 and J is TRBJ1-2; maybe TRBD1 (6 bases). The V and J ends lost 1 base and 5 bases respectively, with 14 bases between them. The CDR3 has 15 residues. Germline-derived CDR1 and CDR2 are MGHRA and YSYEKL. The CDR3 DNA sequence: TGCGCCAGCAGCCAAGGGGTACAGGGTACTTATGGCTACACCTTC. It codes for CASSQGVQGTYGYTF.

This clone has a single count. The chain is built from TRBV28 and TRBJ2-1, with D tentatively TRBD1 (6 bases). CDR1 MDHEN and CDR2 SYDVKM come from the germline V gene. This CDR3 spans 13 amino acids. The V and J ends lost 8 bases and 2 bases respectively, with 10 bases between them. The CDR3 sequence is CASVQGTYNEQFF. In nucleotides, the CDR3 is TGTGCCAGCGTACAGGGTACCTACAATGAGCAGTTCTTC.

This chain joins TRBV25-1 and TRBJ2-3; 7 positions agree with TRBD1. The length of the CDR3 is 16 residues. Per germline, CDR1 MGHDK and CDR2 SYGVNS. Trimming cost V 7 bases and J 1 base; bases outside gene matches: 11. CDR3 region: CASKRGTGVGTDTQYF. The CDR3 DNA reads as TGTGCCAGCAAAAGGGGAACAGGGGTGGGCACAGATACGCAGTATTTT.

This clone was seen only a few times. The chain has TRBV6-4 and TRBJ2-2; D unclear. The V and J ends lost 3 bases and 0 bases respectively, with 5 bases between them. The germline gives CDR1 MRHNA, CDR2 SNTAGT. The CDR3 has 14 amino acids. CDR3 nucleotides: TGTGCCAGCAGTGATACAGCGAACACCGGGGAGCTGTTTTTT. Protein: CASSDTANTGELFF.

The V gene is TRBV28, the J gene TRBJ1-1; 8 positions match TRBD1. The germline V gene encodes CDR1 MDHEN and CDR2 SYDVKM. Trimming removed 5 bases from V and 5 bases from J; junction bases left unmatched: 13. The CDR3 is 16 residues long. The CDR3 DNA follows: TGTGCCAGCAGTCCCCTCCCTGGACAGGGACAGACTGAAGCTTTCTTT. This sequence encodes CASSPLPGQGQTEAFF.

The chain has TRBV11-1 and TRBJ2-5, with D possibly called TRBD1 or TRBD2 (5 bases each). In germline, CDR1 is SGHAT, CDR2 FQDESV (reference sequence). The CDR3 is 13 amino acids. The V and J ends lost 4 bases and 5 bases respectively, with 11 bases between them. CDR3 in DNA: TGTGCCAGCAGCTATGGGGGTGGGGAGACCCAGTACTTC. Its translation: CASSYGGGETQYF.

This clone is a singleton in its sample. The chain has TRBV7-2 and TRBJ2-3; 10 nucleotides line up with TRBD2. This CDR3 has 14 amino acids. In germline, CDR1 is SGHTA, CDR2 FQGNSA. Trimming took 5 bases from V and 3 from J; bases not matched to a gene: 2. CDR3 residues: CASSPGLATDTQYF. In DNA form, the CDR3 reads TGTGCCAGCAGCCCGGGACTAGCGACAGATACGCAGTATTTT.

As to this clone: One end of the junction varies from germline; a read error may be responsible. The chain couples TRBV30 to TRBJ2-2; D may be TRBD1 (7 bases). The germline CDR1 and CDR2 sequences are GTSNPN and SVGIG (reference sequence). This CDR3 is 14 amino acids long. Here the CDR3 reads CAWKEGAKNRGAVF. The CDR3 coding sequence is TGTGCCTGGAAGGAGGGGGCAAAAAACCGGGGAGCTGTTTTT.

This chain connects TRBV18 to TRBJ2-1; TRBD1 matches at 9 bases. The junction had 3 bases not matched to a gene; V was cut back by 6 bases and J by 0 bases. The germline V gene encodes CDR1 KGHSH and CDR2 LQKENI. CDR3 length equals 15 residues. The CDR3 reads CASSQGQGSYNEQFF. CDR3 sequence (DNA): TGTGCCAGCTCCCAGGGACAGGGCTCCTACAATGAGCAGTTCTTC.

This rearrangement joins TRBV5-5 to TRBJ2-3; a possible D gene is TRBD1 (5 bases). The V gene's germline CDR1 is SGHKS and CDR2 YYEKEE (reference sequence). Deletions cut 6 bases from V and 1 base from J, with 9 bases between. CDR3 size: 13 residues. The CDR3 sequence: CASNLGGTDTQYF. In nucleotides, the CDR3 is TGTGCCAGCAACCTAGGGGGCACAGATACGCAGTATTTT.

There are a few counts of this clone. V and J are TRBV20-1 and TRBJ1-1; no clear D gene. V was cut by 8 bases and J by 3 bases, with 10 bases left in between. CDR1 DFQATT and CDR2 SNEGSKA come from the germline V gene (reference sequence). The CDR3 contains 11 residues. CDR3 loop: CSLSWDTEAFF. Written as DNA, the CDR3 is TGCAGTCTCTCTTGGGACACTGAAGCTTTCTTT.

The V and J genes are TRBV20-1 and TRBJ1-1; D uncertain. The V end was cut by 1 base, the J end by 7 bases, with 7 bases between. The CDR3 is made up of 11 amino acids. Germline CDR1 and CDR2: DFQATT and SNEGSKA (reference sequence). In DNA form, the CDR3 reads TGCAGTGCTAGAGGGATTCGTGAAGCTTTCTTT. Translated, it gives CSARGIREAFF.

The chain's CDR3 is CASSPGAYGYTF. DNA of the CDR3: TGTGCCAGCAGCCCGGGGGCGTATGGCTACACCTTC. The chain combines TRBV14 with TRBJ1-2; a possible D gene is TRBD1 (6 bases). Between the trimmed V and J ends, which lost 4 bases and 5 bases, there was a span of 8 bases. The CDR3 totals 12 residues. CDR1 and CDR2 (germline): SGHDN, FVKESK.

This rearrangement joins TRBV10-2 to TRBJ2-1; a weak D match, TRBD2 (6 bases). The ends were cut back, 8 bases at V and 4 bases at J, with 24 bases in the middle. Germline CDR1 is WSHSY and CDR2 is SAAADI. The CDR3 length is 17 residues. CDR3 protein: CASRRDKAGTLYNEQFF. The CDR3 DNA sequence: TGCGCCAGCCGTCGTGATAAAGCCGGGACTCTTTACAATGAGCAGTTCTTC.

This CDR3 is CASTSGYGYTF. DNA of the CDR3: TGTGCCAGCACCTCGGGTTACGGCTACACCTTC. J is TRBJ1-2 and V is TRBV28, with no clear D. The germline V gene encodes CDR1 MDHEN and CDR2 SYDVKM. V was shortened by 7 bases and J by 8 bases, with 11 bases between the two germline ends. The CDR3 is made up of 11 amino acids.

V and J are TRBV6-6 and TRBJ2-2; 7 nucleotides agree with TRBD1. Germline lookup yields CDR1 MNHNY and CDR2 SVGAGI (reference sequence). This CDR3 is 13 amino acids long. V dropped 2 bases and J dropped 6; count of bases not matched to a gene: 0. The CDR3 coding sequence is TGTGCCAGCAGTTACCAGGGGGCCGGGGAGCTGTTTTTT. Translated, it gives CASSYQGAGELFF.